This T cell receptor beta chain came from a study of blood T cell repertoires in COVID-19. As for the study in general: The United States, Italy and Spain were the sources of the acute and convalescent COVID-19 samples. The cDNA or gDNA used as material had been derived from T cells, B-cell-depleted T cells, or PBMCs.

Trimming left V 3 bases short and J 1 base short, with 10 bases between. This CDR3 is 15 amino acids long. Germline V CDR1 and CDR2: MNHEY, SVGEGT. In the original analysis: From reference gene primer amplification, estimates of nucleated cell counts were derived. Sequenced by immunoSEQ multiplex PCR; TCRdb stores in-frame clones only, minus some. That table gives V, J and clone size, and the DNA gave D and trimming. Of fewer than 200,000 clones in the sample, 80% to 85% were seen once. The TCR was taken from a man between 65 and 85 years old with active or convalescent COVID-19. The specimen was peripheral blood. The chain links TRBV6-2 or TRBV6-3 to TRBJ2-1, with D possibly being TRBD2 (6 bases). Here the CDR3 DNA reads TGTGCCAGCAGTTATTCCGGGGGTTCCTACAATGAGCAGTTCTTC. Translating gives CASSYSGGSYNEQFF.